The following is a T cell receptor beta chain sequence with its context. What this receptor recognizes is not known. No per-base quality is available; no much larger clone lies one base away. The entry originates in a study of T cell responses to AZD1222 COVID-19 vaccine (dated by TCRdb to about 2021). Regarding the research as a whole: A total of 233 trial participants underwent TCR sequencing, of whom 200 to 220 had received two doses of AZD1222 and about 25 had received two doses of the MenACWY control vaccine. Trial participants were enrolled into age subgroups of 18-55, 56-69 and 70-plus years, which contained approximately 150, 28 and 58 TCR-sequenced participants, respectively. Results and caveats for the whole study, not just this receptor: Conclusions about previously exposed vaccinees were limited because only a handful of AZD1222 recipients were SARS-CoV-2 seropositive at baseline. After two AZD1222 doses, spike-specific TCR breadth and depth were significantly higher than at day 0 and than in MenACWY recipients. Epitopes outside the regions mutated in the B.1.351 and B.1.1.7 variants were reportedly recognized by nearly half of the unique spike-specific TCRs. The vaccine-associated CD4 TCRs covered the entire spike protein, and the dominant responses fell in regions 160-218 and 743-854. Because no day 14 peak-response samples were available, repertoires were characterized only after the peak T cell response. Participants were mostly white British, with more females than males. The authors suggested clonal diversity may have been underestimated. In the small 56-69-year group, the increase in depth fell short of significance, most likely because of low power.

Per the germline V gene, LGHNA is the CDR1 and YSLEER is the CDR2. The CDR3 runs 17 amino acids, cysteine and phenylalanine included. CDR3 DNA only is kept here, 51 bases in frame from base 1. V is clipped by 0 bases and J by 3 bases, and the sequence between their germline boundaries is 14 bases long. The CDR3 regions of human TCRbeta chains were analyzed by immunosequencing. Concerning the study's data processing: Repertoire TCRs were matched against a reference library of SARS-CoV-2-specific TCRs generated with the MIRA antigen-specificity platform. Breadth meant the fraction of unique TCRs that were SARS-CoV-2-associated, whereas depth meant the fraction of total T cells that were SARS-CoV-2-associated. Each spike-specific TCR was assigned to its reactive spike region and to a CD4 or CD8 class using the MIRA data. Log10-transformed breadth and depth values were compared by one-way ANOVA with Sidak's multiple comparisons tests. The table comes from immuneACCESS by way of TCRdb, which keeps in-frame sequences with V and J called. Part of the clones is missing from these tables; in studies checked, under half for an unresolved V gene and the rest for unknown reasons. V and J calls and clone size are copied from that table; D and trimming were computed from the DNA. This sample holds about 130,000 clones; roughly 88% were observed only once. Jointly, the top ten make up roughly 6.1% of the sample.

The time point label here, explained by the study, means: about 28 days (+/-7) after the second vaccine dose. AZD1222 recipients whose second dose came at about 4 weeks and those whose second dose came at about 12 weeks were combined into one group, since spike-specific TCR depth and breadth did not differ between the two schedules. The vaccinee samples were drawn from two UK trials, COV001 and COV002, one of which was a single-blind randomized controlled phase 2/3 trial testing AZD1222 (ChAdOx1 nCoV-19) in healthy adults. For TCRbeta chain sequencing, PBMC samples were collected from trial participants at day 0 and at day 28 after the second dose.

The chain employs TRBV4-3 and TRBJ1-4, with no confident D gene call. Sample: peripheral blood, taken 28 days after the second AZD1222 dose. The clonotype originates from an adult who received the AZD1222 COVID-19 vaccine. The nucleotide sequence reads TGCGCCAGCAGCCAAGATTTAGAGGAATTAGCTAATGAAAAACTGTTTTTT. Its protein product is CASSQDLEELANEKLFF.